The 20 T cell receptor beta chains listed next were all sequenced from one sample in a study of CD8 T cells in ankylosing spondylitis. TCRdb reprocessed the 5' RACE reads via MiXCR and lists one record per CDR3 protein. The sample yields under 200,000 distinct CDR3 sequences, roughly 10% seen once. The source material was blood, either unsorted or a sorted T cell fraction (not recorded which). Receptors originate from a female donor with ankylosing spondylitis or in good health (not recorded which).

The CDR3 is CASSQDTGPRETQYF. The CDR3, as DNA: TGCGCCAGCAGCCAAGATACGGGGCCCCGAGAGACCCAGTACTTC. V usage is TRBV4-3 and J usage is TRBJ2-5; the D call may be TRBD1 or TRBD2 (5 bases each). Looked up from germline, CDR1 is LGHNA and CDR2 is YSLEER. Trimming took off 0 bases at V and 4 bases at J, with 12 bases between the two ends. The CDR3 runs 15 residues.

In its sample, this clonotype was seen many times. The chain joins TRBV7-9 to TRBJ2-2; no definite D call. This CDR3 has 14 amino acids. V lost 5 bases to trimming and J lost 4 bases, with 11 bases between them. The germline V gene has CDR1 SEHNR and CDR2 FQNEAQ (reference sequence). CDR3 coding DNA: TGTGCCAGCAGCCAGGCGTCATTCACCGGGGAGCTGTTTTTT. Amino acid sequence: CASSQASFTGELFF.

In DNA form, the CDR3 reads TGTGCCAGCAGCCTTCAGACAGTTTTGGAGACCCAGTACTTC. Translated: CASSLQTVLETQYF. The rearrangement links TRBV6-2 or TRBV6-3 to TRBJ2-5; tentative D call: TRBD1 (5 bases). CDR1 is MNHEY, CDR2 SVGEGT, per germline. This CDR3 has 14 amino acids. V was cut by 6 bases and J by 5 bases, with 16 bases left in between.

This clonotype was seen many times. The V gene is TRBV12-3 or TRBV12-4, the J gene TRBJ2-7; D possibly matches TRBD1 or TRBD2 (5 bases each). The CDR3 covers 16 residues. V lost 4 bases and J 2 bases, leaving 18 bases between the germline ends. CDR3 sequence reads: CASSSLPGAPTYEQYF. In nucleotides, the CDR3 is TGTGCCAGCAGTTCCCTCCCCGGGGCGCCTACCTACGAGCAGTACTTC.

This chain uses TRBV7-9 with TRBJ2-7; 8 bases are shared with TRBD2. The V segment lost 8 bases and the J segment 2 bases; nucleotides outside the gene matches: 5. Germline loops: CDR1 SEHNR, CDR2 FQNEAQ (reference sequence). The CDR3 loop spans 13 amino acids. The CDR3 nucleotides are TGTGCCAGCCGAGGAGCGGGAGCCTACGAGCAGTACTTC. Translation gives CASRGAGAYEQYF.

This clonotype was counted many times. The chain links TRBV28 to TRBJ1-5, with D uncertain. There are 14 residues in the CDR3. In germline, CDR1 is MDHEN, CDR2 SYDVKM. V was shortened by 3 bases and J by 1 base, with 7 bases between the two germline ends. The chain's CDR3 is CASSFIGSNQPQHF. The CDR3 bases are TGTGCCAGCAGTTTTATAGGAAGCAATCAGCCCCAGCATTTT.

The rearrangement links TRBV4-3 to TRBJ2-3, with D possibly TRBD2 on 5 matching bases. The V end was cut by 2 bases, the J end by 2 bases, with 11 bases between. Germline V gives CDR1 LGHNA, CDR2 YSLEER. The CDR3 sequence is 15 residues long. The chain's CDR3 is CASSQSKRLTDTQYF. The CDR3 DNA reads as TGCGCCAGCAGCCAATCGAAGCGGCTCACAGATACGCAGTATTTT.

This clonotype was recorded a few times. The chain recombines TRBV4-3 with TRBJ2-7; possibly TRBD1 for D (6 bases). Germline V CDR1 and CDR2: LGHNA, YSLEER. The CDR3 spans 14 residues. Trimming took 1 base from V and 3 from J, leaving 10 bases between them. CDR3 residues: CASSQGTVLYEQYF. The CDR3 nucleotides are TGCGCCAGCAGCCAAGGGACAGTCCTCTACGAGCAGTACTTC.

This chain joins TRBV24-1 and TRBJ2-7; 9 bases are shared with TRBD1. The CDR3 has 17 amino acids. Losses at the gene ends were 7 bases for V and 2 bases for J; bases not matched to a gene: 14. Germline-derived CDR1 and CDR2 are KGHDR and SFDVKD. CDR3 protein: CATSPTVRDRDAYEQYF. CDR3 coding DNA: TGTGCCACCAGCCCAACAGTCCGGGACAGGGACGCCTACGAGCAGTACTTC.

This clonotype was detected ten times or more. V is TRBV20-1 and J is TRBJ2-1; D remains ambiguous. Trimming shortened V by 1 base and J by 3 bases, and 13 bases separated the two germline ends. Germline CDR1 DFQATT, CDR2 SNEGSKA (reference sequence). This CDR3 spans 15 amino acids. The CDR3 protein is CSARVNGIFYNEQFF. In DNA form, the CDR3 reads TGCAGTGCTAGAGTGAACGGAATATTCTACAATGAGCAGTTCTTC.

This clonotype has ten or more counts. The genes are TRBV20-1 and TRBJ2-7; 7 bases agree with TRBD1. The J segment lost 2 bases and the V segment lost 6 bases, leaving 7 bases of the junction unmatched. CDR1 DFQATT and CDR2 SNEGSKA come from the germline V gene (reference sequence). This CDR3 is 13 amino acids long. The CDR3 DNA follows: TGCAGTGCCGGGACAGCGACTACCTACGAGCAGTACTTC. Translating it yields CSAGTATTYEQYF.

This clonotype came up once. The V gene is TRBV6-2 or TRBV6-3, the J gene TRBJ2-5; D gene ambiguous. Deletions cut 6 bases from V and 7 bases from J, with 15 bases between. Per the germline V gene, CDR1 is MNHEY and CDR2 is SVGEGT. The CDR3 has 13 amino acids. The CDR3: CASSPASIGTQYF. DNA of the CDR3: TGTGCCAGCAGCCCAGCCTCGATCGGGACCCAGTACTTC.

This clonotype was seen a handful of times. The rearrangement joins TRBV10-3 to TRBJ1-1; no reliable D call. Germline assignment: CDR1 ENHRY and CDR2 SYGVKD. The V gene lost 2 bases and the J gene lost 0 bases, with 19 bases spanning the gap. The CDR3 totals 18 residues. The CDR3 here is CAISEGPVIGAVNTEAFF. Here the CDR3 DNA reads TGTGCCATCAGTGAGGGCCCGGTTATCGGTGCTGTGAACACTGAAGCTTTCTTT.

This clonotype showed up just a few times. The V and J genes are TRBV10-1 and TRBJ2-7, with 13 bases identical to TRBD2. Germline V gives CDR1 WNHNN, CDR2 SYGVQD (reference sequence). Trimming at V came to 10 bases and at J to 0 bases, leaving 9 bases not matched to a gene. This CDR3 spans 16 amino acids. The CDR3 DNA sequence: TGCGCCAACTGGACTAGCGGGAGTGCGAGCTCCTACGAGCAGTACTTC. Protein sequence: CANWTSGSASSYEQYF.

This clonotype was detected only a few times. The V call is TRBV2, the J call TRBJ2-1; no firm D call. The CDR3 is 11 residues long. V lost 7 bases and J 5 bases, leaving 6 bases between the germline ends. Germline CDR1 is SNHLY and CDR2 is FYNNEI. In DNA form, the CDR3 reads TGTGCCAGCACCGATAACAATGAGCAGTTCTTC. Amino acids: CASTDNNEQFF.

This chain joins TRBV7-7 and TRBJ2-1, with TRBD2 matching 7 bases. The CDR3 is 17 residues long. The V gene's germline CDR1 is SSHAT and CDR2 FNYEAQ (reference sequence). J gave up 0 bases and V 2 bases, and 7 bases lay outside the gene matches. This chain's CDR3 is CASSLRAGETSYNEQFF. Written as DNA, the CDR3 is TGTGCCAGCAGCTTACGGGCGGGAGAAACCTCCTACAATGAGCAGTTCTTC.

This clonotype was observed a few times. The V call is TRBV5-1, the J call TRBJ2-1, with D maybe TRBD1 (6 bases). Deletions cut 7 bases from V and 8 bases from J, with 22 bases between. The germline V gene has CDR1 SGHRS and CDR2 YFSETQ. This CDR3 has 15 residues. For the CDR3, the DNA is TGCGCCAGCGAAAAGGGTACAGGGCTTGTCGATGAGCAGTTCTTC. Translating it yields CASEKGTGLVDEQFF. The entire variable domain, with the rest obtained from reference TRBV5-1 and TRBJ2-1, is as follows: KAGVTQTPRYLIKTRGQQVTLSCSPISGHRSVSWYQQTPGQGLQFLFEYFSETQRNKGNFPGRFSGRQFSNSRSEMNVSTLELGDSALYLCASEKGTGLVDEQFFGPGTRLTVL.

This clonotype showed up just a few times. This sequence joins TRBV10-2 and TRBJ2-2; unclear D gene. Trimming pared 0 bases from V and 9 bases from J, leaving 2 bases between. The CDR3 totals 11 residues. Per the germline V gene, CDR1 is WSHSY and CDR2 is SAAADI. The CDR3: CASSESRELFF. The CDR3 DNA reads TGCGCCAGCAGTGAGTCCCGGGAGCTGTTTTTT.

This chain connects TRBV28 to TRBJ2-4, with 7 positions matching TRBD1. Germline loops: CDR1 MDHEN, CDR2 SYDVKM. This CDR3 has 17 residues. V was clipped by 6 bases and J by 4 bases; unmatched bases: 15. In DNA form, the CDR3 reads TGTGCCAGCAGGACCGACAGGGCCCCCCTGGAAAAAAACATTCAGTACTTC. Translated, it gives CASRTDRAPLEKNIQYF.

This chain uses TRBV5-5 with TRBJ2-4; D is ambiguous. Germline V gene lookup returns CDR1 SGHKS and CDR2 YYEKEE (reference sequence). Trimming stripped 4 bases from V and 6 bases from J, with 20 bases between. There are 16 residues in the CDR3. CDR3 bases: TGTGCCAGCAGCCCCGAGGTGGGCCTTGCCGCAAACATTCAGTACTTC. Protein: CASSPEVGLAANIQYF.